This T cell receptor (beta chain) appears in the sequencing data of a study of identical twins. Template switching, a step in the protocol, added a universal primer site, and cDNA carried unique molecular identifiers. TCRdb re-analysed the 5' RACE reads in MiXCR, keeping a single row per CDR3 protein. The table has around 290,000 distinct CDR3 sequences, roughly 9% seen once; the top ten hold under 7.5%. CDR1 and CDR2 (germline): MNHEY, SMNVEV (reference sequence). The CDR3 has 14 residues. V was cut by 8 bases and J by 3 bases, with 13 bases left in between. Healthy Caucasians were all of the donors. The same specimen was also included in a second study, on yellow fever vaccine responses in identical twins.

This receptor was obtained from a woman between 18 and 29 years old in good health. Material: CD8+ T cells sorted from blood. The rearrangement links TRBV27 to TRBJ2-2; D is ambiguous. The chain's CDR3 is CASQVGQDTGELFF. As DNA, the CDR3 is TGTGCCAGCCAAGTTGGTCAGGACACCGGGGAGCTGTTTTTT.